The 18 T cell receptor beta chains given below trace back to one sample, sequenced in a study of shared clonotypes between healthy human individuals. Using immunoSEQ multiplex PCR, the repertoire was profiled, and TCRdb retains in-frame clones only, with some absent. Of approximately 400,000 clones detected, roughly 96% appear once; the ten largest clones hold around 0.32%. Sequenced input: memory CD8+ T cells sorted from blood. The subset: CD45RO+ cells pooled with CCR7-negative TemRA cells. The origin of the receptors is a man aged 25-45 years in good health.

The CDR3 loop reads CASSPGTSGSSSYNEQFF. The CDR3, as DNA: TGTGCCAGCAGCCCTGGGACTAGCGGTTCGAGCTCCTACAATGAGCAGTTCTTC. The rearrangement links TRBV13 to TRBJ2-1, with 11 positions matching TRBD2. Germline lookup yields CDR1 PRHDT and CDR2 FYEKMQ (reference sequence). The CDR3 spans 18 residues. Trimming took 5 bases from V and 0 from J; bases not matched to a gene: 9.

V is TRBV4-2 and J is TRBJ1-3; unclear D gene. CDR3 length equals 13 residues. Germline lookup yields CDR1 LGHNA and CDR2 YNFKEQ. Trimming removed 0 bases from V and 5 bases from J, with 5 bases in between. CDR3 protein: CASSQEGRNTIYF. For the CDR3, the DNA is TGTGCCAGCAGCCAAGAAGGAAGAAACACCATATATTTT.

This clone was counted a few times. This chain's CDR3 is CASSQVGMVTGELFF. CDR3 nucleotide sequence: TGCGCCAGCAGCCAGGTTGGGATGGTGACAGGGGAGCTGTTTTTT. The chain is built from TRBV5-1 and TRBJ2-2; D is ambiguous. Germline values: CDR1 SGHRS, CDR2 YFSETQ. CDR3 length equals 15 residues. Trimming pared 4 bases from V and 8 bases from J, leaving 18 bases between.

The genes are TRBV19 and TRBJ1-2, with D possibly matching TRBD1 (6 bases). Per the germline V gene, CDR1 is LNHDA and CDR2 is SQIVND (reference sequence). Trimming pared 1 base from V and 6 bases from J, leaving 15 bases between. This CDR3 is 15 amino acids long. The CDR3 loop is CASSIGEPGANGYTF. CDR3 bases: TGTGCCAGTAGTATAGGTGAGCCAGGGGCGAATGGCTACACCTTC.

The chain uses TRBV18 and TRBJ2-7, with D perhaps given as TRBD1 or TRBD2 (6 bases each). Trimming removed 2 bases from V and 4 bases from J, with 15 bases in between. The V gene's germline CDR1 is KGHSH and CDR2 LQKENI. The CDR3 extends over 15 amino acids. For the CDR3, the DNA is TGTGCCAGCTCACCAGTATCGGGGGCGCGGTACGAGCAGTACTTC. Protein sequence: CASSPVSGARYEQYF.

J is TRBJ2-7 and V is TRBV5-4; 8 bases are shared with TRBD1. The CDR3 spans 13 residues. With 3 bases clipped from V and 3 bases from J, the junction kept 2 bases outside the gene matches. Germline-derived CDR1 and CDR2 are SGHNT and YYREEE (reference sequence). CDR3 sequence reads: CASSSQGVYEQYF. CDR3 sequence (DNA): TGTGCCAGCAGCTCACAGGGGGTCTACGAGCAGTACTTC.

This chain uses TRBV10-2 with TRBJ2-3, with a possible D match to TRBD2 (6 bases). V was trimmed by 3 bases and J by 4 bases, leaving 14 bases between them. Germline CDR1 is WSHSY and CDR2 is SAAADI. This CDR3 has 15 amino acids. CDR3 sequence: CASSEPGEVADTQYF. The CDR3 coding sequence is TGCGCCAGCAGTGAACCGGGGGAAGTAGCAGATACGCAGTATTTT.

The rearrangement joins TRBV28 to TRBJ1-5; no reliable D call. The CDR3 contains 18 residues. V gave up 3 bases and J gave up 4 bases, with 22 bases separating them. Germline-derived CDR1 and CDR2 are MDHEN and SYDVKM. The CDR3 protein is CASSFRKGRGEVNQPQHF. CDR3 nucleotides: TGTGCCAGCAGTTTTAGGAAGGGTCGCGGGGAGGTTAATCAGCCCCAGCATTTT. The whole variable domain, filled in from reference TRBV28 and TRBJ1-5, reads DVKVTQSSRYLVKRTGEKVFLECVQDMDHENMFWYRQDPGLGLRLIYFSYDVKMKEKGDIPEGYSVSREKKERFSLILESASTNQTSMYLCASSFRKGRGEVNQPQHFGDGTRLSIL.

The rearrangement links TRBV15 to TRBJ2-7, with D perhaps being TRBD1 or TRBD2 (6 bases each). The V end lost 1 base, the J end lost 6 bases, and 13 bases lay between the germline ends. Looked up from germline, CDR1 is LNHNV and CDR2 is YYDKDF (reference sequence). CDR3 length: 14 residues. The CDR3 reads CATSRAGARGEQYF. The CDR3 region has the DNA TGTGCCACCAGCAGAGCAGGGGCGCGGGGCGAGCAGTACTTC.

The count of this clone is one. In DNA, the CDR3 is TGTGCCAGCTCACCGCGAGTGGGGGGGGACGGCTACACCTTC. The encoded protein is CASSPRVGGDGYTF. V gene TRBV18 combines with J gene TRBJ1-2; D might be TRBD1 (5 bases). V was cut by 3 bases and J by 8 bases, with 16 bases left in between. Germline assignment: CDR1 KGHSH and CDR2 LQKENI. This CDR3 spans 14 amino acids.

J is TRBJ2-7 and V is TRBV19; tentatively, D is TRBD1 (6 bases). Trimming shortened V by 6 bases and J by 2 bases, and 8 bases separated the two germline ends. Germline V CDR1 and CDR2: LNHDA, SQIVND (reference sequence). This CDR3 comprises 12 residues. CDR3 region: CASRQGPYEQYF. The CDR3 nucleotides read TGTGCCAGTAGGCAGGGGCCCTACGAGCAGTACTTC.

The V gene is TRBV7-9, the J gene TRBJ2-3; 9 nucleotides match TRBD2. Germline loops: CDR1 SEHNR, CDR2 FQNEAQ (reference sequence). V shed 8 bases, J shed 10 bases, and the junction held 7 bases outside the gene matches. The CDR3 has 12 amino acids. Here the CDR3 reads CASSLAGGAQYF. CDR3 nucleotide sequence: TGTGCCAGCTCCCTCGCGGGGGGGGCGCAGTATTTT. Supplemented by reference TRBV7-9 and TRBJ2-3, the full variable domain reads DTGVSQNPRHKITKRGQNVTFRCDPISEHNRLYWYRQTLGQGPEFLTYFQNEAQLEKSRLLSDRFSAERPKGSFSTLEIQRTEQGDSAMYLCASSLAGGAQYFGPGTRLTVL.

The rearrangement uses TRBV10-3 and TRBJ1-2; D is ambiguous. The V end was cut by 8 bases, the J end by 8 bases, with 9 bases between. The CDR3 sequence is 10 residues long. Germline V CDR1 and CDR2: ENHRY, SYGVKD. The CDR3, as DNA: TGTGCCATCTACGGGGTGGGCTACACCTTC. This translates into CAIYGVGYTF.

With respect to this clone: At one end, the junction sequence differs from germline, possibly due to a read error. J is TRBJ1-2 and V is TRBV2; D is undetermined. The CDR3 spans 14 residues. Germline CDR1 reads SNHLY; CDR2 reads FYNNEI. The CDR3 coding sequence is TGTGCCAGCAGTCAAGCTGGGAGGTACTATGGCTACACCTTC. Translating gives CASSQAGRYYGYTF.

The V gene is TRBV5-5, the J gene TRBJ1-3; D remains unclear. Germline V gene data show CDR1 as SGHKS and CDR2 as YYEKEE (reference sequence). The CDR3 runs to 14 residues. V shed 3 bases and J shed 4 bases, with 11 bases lying between them. The CDR3 nucleotides are TGTGCCAGCAGCTCTGATATAGCCGGAAACACCATATATTTT. It specifies CASSSDIAGNTIYF. Full variable domain (rest looked up from reference TRBV5-5 and TRBJ1-3): DAGVTQSPTHLIKTRGQQVTLRCSPISGHKSVSWYQQVLGQGPQFIFQYYEKEERGRGNFPDRFSARQFPNYSSELNVNALLLGDSALYLCASSSDIAGNTIYFGEGSWLTVV.

The V call is TRBV27, the J call TRBJ2-3; 7 bases line up with TRBD1. Trimming at V came to 4 bases and at J to 1 base, leaving 2 bases not matched to a gene. The germline V gene has CDR1 MNHEY and CDR2 SMNVEV (reference sequence). The CDR3 covers 14 residues. Here the CDR3 DNA reads TGTGCCAGCAGTTCTGGACAGGGCACAGATACGCAGTATTTT. Its protein is CASSSGQGTDTQYF.

With regard to this clone: In the same sample, other DNA sequences code for this CDR3. This chain connects TRBV5-1 to TRBJ2-5; D remains ambiguous. Germline assignment: CDR1 SGHRS and CDR2 YFSETQ. This CDR3 region has 13 residues. Between the trimmed V and J ends, which lost 0 bases and 4 bases, there was a span of 7 bases. CDR3 sequence (DNA): TGCGCCAGCAGCTTGGGACCGGGAGAGACCCAGTACTTC. Translation: CASSLGPGETQYF.

The chain uses TRBV7-2 and TRBJ2-5; D possibly corresponds to TRBD1 (7 bases). The germline gives CDR1 SGHTA, CDR2 FQGNSA. CDR3 length: 15 residues. V was clipped by 5 bases and J by 1 base, with 14 bases between them. CDR3: CASSGGGRVQETQYF. For the CDR3, the DNA is TGTGCCAGCAGCGGAGGGGGCCGGGTCCAAGAGACCCAGTACTTC.